This TCR beta chain was obtained from a study of blood T cell repertoires in COVID-19. Turning to the study itself: The origin of the acute and convalescent COVID-19 samples was the United States, Italy and Spain.

This clone was seen only a few times. CDR3 length: 14 residues. V was trimmed by 4 bases and J by 5 bases, leaving 14 bases between them. CDR1 and CDR2 (germline): MGHRA, YSYEKL. Produced via immunoSEQ multiplex PCR; TCRdb's table is partial and in-frame only. Of over 20,000 clones detected, 65% to 90% appear once; the ten largest clones hold 48%. The chain couples TRBV4-1 to TRBJ1-2; D is perhaps TRBD1 (5 bases). The clonotype was recovered from a man in his sixties or seventies with acute or convalescent COVID-19. Sequenced sample: peripheral blood. For the CDR3, the DNA is TGCGCCAGCAGCCTGCACGGGGGGGAATATGGCTACACCTTC. Protein: CASSLHGGEYGYTF.